The 11 T cell receptor beta chains below were found in one sample sequenced in a study of CD8 T cells in Susac syndrome (dated by TCRdb to between 2017 and 2020). The library relied on the immunoSEQ multiplex PCR assay. RNA was extracted using the RNeasy kit, and roughly 0.45 to 1 ug of the RNA was reverse transcribed with random hexamers. The public reads were quality trimmed at Q25 with fastp and then assembled into clones with MiXCR by TCRdb, keeping productive beta chains. CDR3 protein sequences are deduplicated, and each keeps its most common genes and DNA. This sample is represented by about 120,000 distinct CDR3 sequences; 90% to 95% of them were singletons. The ten largest account for 0.085% to 0.095% of the sample. Sequences were obtained from CD4+ T cells from PBMCs. These receptors were collected from a human donor with multiple sclerosis.

The chain links TRBV18 to TRBJ1-2; 7 bases line up with TRBD1. Trimming removed 1 base from V and 6 bases from J; junction bases left unmatched: 8. CDR3 length: 15 amino acids. CDR1 KGHSH and CDR2 LQKENI come from the germline V gene. The DNA for the CDR3 is TGTGCCAGCTCACCACTCGGCAGGGGGAATAATGGCTACACCTTC. Translated: CASSPLGRGNNGYTF.

The chain carries TRBV4-3 and TRBJ2-4; D is ambiguous. The V gene lost 0 bases and the J gene lost 1 base, with 10 bases spanning the gap. The CDR3 spans 16 residues. Germline assignment: CDR1 LGHNA and CDR2 YSLEER. DNA of the CDR3: TGCGCCAGCAGCCAAGATCCTATAGGTGCCAAAAACATTCAGTACTTC. Protein sequence: CASSQDPIGAKNIQYF.

The chain joins TRBV10-3 to TRBJ2-2, with TRBD1 matching 9 bases. Looked up from germline, CDR1 is ENHRY and CDR2 is SYGVKD. J gave up 5 bases and V 3 bases, and 4 bases lay outside the gene matches. This CDR3 is built from 15 residues. CDR3 in amino acids: CAISEGTGRTGELFF. The DNA of the CDR3 is TGTGCCATCAGTGAAGGGACAGGGCGTACCGGGGAGCTGTTTTTT.

V gene TRBV6-6 combines with J gene TRBJ2-7; D unresolved. The V gene's germline CDR1 is MNHNY and CDR2 SVGAGI (reference sequence). CDR3 length: 12 residues. The V end was cut by 10 bases, the J end by 2 bases, with 12 bases between. Here the CDR3 DNA reads TGTGCCATCTCCGATTGGACCTACGAGCAGTACTTC. It specifies CAISDWTYEQYF.

This clonotype has just one count. This chain connects TRBV7-2 to TRBJ1-2, with D hard to call. Looked up from germline, CDR1 is SGHTA and CDR2 is FQGNSA. With 4 bases removed from V and 8 bases from J, the gap between germline ends came to 20 bases. CDR3 length: 15 residues. The CDR3 DNA follows: TGTGCCAGCAGCTCCGACTCTTTAGACACGGACGGCTACACCTTC. Translated, it gives CASSSDSLDTDGYTF.

This clonotype appeared once. The chain joins TRBV2 to TRBJ1-2; possible D gene TRBD1, 6 bases. Germline V gene data show CDR1 as SNHLY and CDR2 as FYNNEI. Trimming cost V 5 bases and J 4 bases, with 14 bases left between them. The CDR3 is 14 amino acids. The DNA of the CDR3 is TGTGCCAGCAGTAGGTGGGGGCGTCTCTATGGCTACACCTTC. It translates to CASSRWGRLYGYTF.

The CDR3 region is CASSSGENTGELFF. CDR3 coding DNA: TGTGCCAGCAGTTCCGGGGAGAACACCGGGGAGCTGTTTTTT. The chain uses TRBV6-2 or TRBV6-3 and TRBJ2-2; D perhaps matches TRBD2 (5 bases). CDR3 size: 14 residues. Trimming removed 4 bases at V and 1 base at J, with 7 bases between. Germline V lookup: CDR1 MNHEY, CDR2 SVGEGT.

The chain links TRBV21-1 to TRBJ2-1; the table's D gene call, TRBD1, was not cross checked with the DNA. TRBV21-1 is assigned pseudogene status. The CDR3 consists of 14 residues. The CDR3 DNA reads TGTGCCAGCAGCAAAGTTCAGGAGGGGGATGAGCAGTTCTTC. Amino acid sequence: CASSKVQEGDEQFF.

This clonotype was seen only once. This sequence joins TRBV20-1 and TRBJ2-1, with 11 bases that match TRBD2. The ends lost 0 bases at V and 10 bases at J; junction bases unmatched: 11. Germline lookup yields CDR1 DFQATT and CDR2 SNEGSKA (reference sequence). The CDR3 contains 16 residues. CDR3 in DNA: TGCAGTGCTAGAGATAGGGGTAGCGGGGGGGCAGGCGAGCAGTTCTTC. Translating gives CSARDRGSGGAGEQFF.

The V gene is TRBV9, the J gene TRBJ1-6; D perhaps matches TRBD1 (5 bases). Germline-derived CDR1 and CDR2 are SGDLS and YYNGEE. This CDR3 is 14 amino acids long. V lost 1 base and J 8 bases, leaving 10 bases between the germline ends. The CDR3 DNA reads as TGTGCCAGCAGCGTAACGGGGGATTATTCACCCCTCCACTTT. Translating it yields CASSVTGDYSPLHF.

CDR3 loop: CAWSVVDAFF. CDR3 coding DNA: TGTGCCTGGAGTGTAGTGGACGCTTTCTTT. This chain uses TRBV30 with TRBJ1-1; D is undetermined. This CDR3 region has 10 residues. Germline CDR1 is GTSNPN and CDR2 is SVGIG (reference sequence). The V end lost 0 bases, the J end lost 11 bases, and 7 bases lay between the germline ends.